These 32 T cell receptor beta chains came from one sample sequenced in a study of T-cell reconstitution after alpha-beta-depleted transplantation in children. Unique molecular identifiers were incorporated into the prepared TCRbeta library. TCRdb re-called the PCR reads with MiXCR, one entry per CDR3 protein. Here the sample spans some 290,000 distinct CDR3 sequences, 9.5% to 10% being singletons. Sample: PBMCs from the stem cell graft donor, taken from the stem cell graft. The receptors originated from a human donor who donated a stem cell graft to a child with SCID.

The V call is TRBV29-1, the J call TRBJ1-3; D gene ambiguous. V lost 1 base to trimming and J lost 2 bases, with 9 bases between them. Germline V CDR1 and CDR2: SQVTM, ANQGSEA. The CDR3 extends over 14 amino acids. CDR3 region: CSVEVVAAGNTIYF. The CDR3 region has the DNA TGCAGCGTTGAAGTAGTGGCGGCTGGAAACACCATATATTTT.

The chain links TRBV29-1 to TRBJ1-2; no reliable D call. V was clipped by 4 bases and J by 2 bases, with 14 bases between them. This CDR3 has 14 amino acids. Germline CDR1 and CDR2: SQVTM and ANQGSEA. CDR3 region: CSVGVTEGNYGYTF. CDR3 DNA sequence: TGCAGCGTTGGGGTAACCGAGGGAAACTATGGCTACACCTTC.

This chain connects TRBV7-3 to TRBJ2-5; the D is unclear. CDR1 SGHTA and CDR2 FQGTGA come from the germline V gene. The V and J ends lost 2 bases and 1 base respectively, with 11 bases between them. This CDR3 spans 15 amino acids. In nucleotides, the CDR3 is TGTGCCAGCAGCTTAGGTGCGGCGGCCCAAGAGACCCAGTACTTC. This sequence encodes CASSLGAAAQETQYF.

This clonotype was seen a handful of times. The V and J genes are TRBV20-1 and TRBJ1-2; D possibly corresponds to TRBD1 (6 bases). This CDR3 has 13 residues. Trimming removed 0 bases at V and 6 bases at J, with 11 bases between. Germline V gene sequence: CDR1 DFQATT, CDR2 SNEGSKA (reference sequence). In nucleotides, the CDR3 is TGCAGTGCTAGAGAGATAAACAGGGATGGCTACACCTTC. Residues: CSAREINRDGYTF.

This sequence joins TRBV28 and TRBJ1-1, with unresolved D. Between the trimmed V and J ends, which lost 2 bases and 12 bases, there was a span of 16 bases. The CDR3 runs 13 residues. The V gene's germline CDR1 is MDHEN and CDR2 SYDVKM. This chain's CDR3 is CASSLTPLKGTFF. Written as DNA, the CDR3 is TGTGCCAGCAGTTTAACGCCTCTTAAGGGAACTTTCTTT.

This clonotype has more than one count but fewer than ten. J is TRBJ2-7 and V is TRBV5-1; possibly TRBD1 for D (6 bases). V was shortened by 2 bases and J by 5 bases, with 11 bases between the two germline ends. The CDR3 sequence is 13 residues long. Looked up from germline, CDR1 is SGHRS and CDR2 is YFSETQ. The CDR3 region has the DNA TGCGCCAGCAGCTTACAGGGTCCGGACGAGCAGTACTTC. Translated, it gives CASSLQGPDEQYF.

This clonotype was detected ten times or more. V is TRBV11-2 and J is TRBJ2-4; 7 nucleotides align to TRBD1. Germline values: CDR1 SGHAT, CDR2 FQNNGV. The CDR3 sequence is 20 residues long. J gave up 0 bases and V 2 bases, and 16 bases lay outside the gene matches. CDR3 sequence reads: CASSLYAPGQTTTAKNIQYF. The CDR3 DNA sequence: TGTGCCAGCAGCTTATATGCTCCGGGACAGACGACCACAGCCAAAAACATTCAGTACTTC.

The rearrangement uses TRBV7-9 and TRBJ2-7; the D gene is possibly TRBD1 (6 bases). Trimming removed 5 bases at V and 3 bases at J, with 20 bases between. The CDR3 extends over 16 amino acids. Germline V CDR1 and CDR2: SEHNR, FQNEAQ (reference sequence). The CDR3 DNA reads TGTGCCAGCAGCCAGGCATCAGGACAGCTCTTCTACGAGCAGTACTTC. As protein: CASSQASGQLFYEQYF.

This clonotype was counted a few times. The chain uses TRBV21-1 and TRBJ1-5. TRBV21-1 constitutes a pseudogene. The CDR3 length is 18 residues. The CDR3 nucleotides are TGTGCCAGCAGCAAAGGGACAGCGGTTGGGGACAAAAATCAGCCCCAGCATTTT. The encoded protein is CASSKGTAVGDKNQPQHF.

This clonotype turned up a few times. The V gene is TRBV19, the J gene TRBJ1-5; 8 bases align to TRBD1. The germline V gene has CDR1 LNHDA and CDR2 SQIVND (reference sequence). This CDR3 has 16 amino acids. Unmatched junction bases numbered 13, after V lost 8 bases and J lost 4 bases. CDR3 loop: CASALTGQGANQPQHF. Written as DNA, the CDR3 is TGTGCCAGTGCCCTAACCGGACAGGGAGCGAATCAGCCCCAGCATTTT.

This clonotype has ten or more counts. This rearrangement joins TRBV5-1 to TRBJ2-7; TRBD1 might be the D (5 bases). The germline gives CDR1 SGHRS, CDR2 YFSETQ. The V gene lost 3 bases and the J gene lost 3 bases, with 10 bases spanning the gap. The CDR3 length is 13 residues. The CDR3 spells CASSSDINYEQYF. The DNA of the CDR3 is TGCGCCAGCAGCTCGGACATTAACTACGAGCAGTACTTC. The whole variable domain, remainder taken from reference TRBV5-1 and TRBJ2-7, is KAGVTQTPRYLIKTRGQQVTLSCSPISGHRSVSWYQQTPGQGLQFLFEYFSETQRNKGNFPGRFSGRQFSNSRSEMNVSTLELGDSALYLCASSSDINYEQYFGPGTRLTVT.

This clonotype was detected only a few times. The V and J genes are TRBV14 and TRBJ2-1, with no clear D. The CDR3 totals 16 residues. CDR1 is SGHDN, CDR2 FVKESK, per germline. With 0 bases removed from V and 5 bases from J, the gap between germline ends came to 14 bases. The CDR3 DNA reads as TGTGCCAGCAGCCAAGATCCCCCATTATCTAACAATGAGCAGTTCTTC. It is translated as CASSQDPPLSNNEQFF.

The chain recombines TRBV5-1 with TRBJ2-2; D gene unclear. The CDR3 has 15 residues. Germline values: CDR1 SGHRS, CDR2 YFSETQ. Trimming left V 0 bases short and J 1 base short, with 7 bases between. In DNA form, the CDR3 reads TGCGCCAGCAGCTTGGGCCCAGGGAACACCGGGGAGCTGTTTTTT. Translation gives CASSLGPGNTGELFF.

V usage is TRBV12-3 or TRBV12-4 and J usage is TRBJ2-2; D gene ambiguous. V was trimmed by 1 base and J by 2 bases, leaving 14 bases between them. The CDR3 has 17 residues. The CDR3 bases are TGTGCCAGCAGTTTAGGACTCGCCCAAATAAACACCGGGGAGCTGTTTTTT. This sequence encodes CASSLGLAQINTGELFF.

A few counts support this clonotype. The chain is built from TRBV5-1 and TRBJ2-2; D is possibly TRBD1 (6 bases). Germline V gene lookup returns CDR1 SGHRS and CDR2 YFSETQ. This CDR3 is 15 amino acids long. Trimming cost V 2 bases and J 2 bases, with 10 bases left between them. The CDR3 spells CASSFGQLNTGELFF. DNA for the CDR3: TGCGCCAGCAGCTTTGGACAGCTCAACACCGGGGAGCTGTTTTTT.

This chain links TRBV7-3 with TRBJ2-1; 10 bases fit TRBD2. Trimming took 4 bases from V and 8 from J; bases not matched to a gene: 8. Germline V gene sequence: CDR1 SGHTA, CDR2 FQGTGA. The CDR3 has 15 amino acids. The CDR3 sequence is CASSSGLAVGDEQFF. The DNA of the CDR3 is TGTGCCAGCAGCTCCGGACTAGCGGTGGGTGATGAGCAGTTCTTC.

This clonotype occurred a few times. This sequence joins TRBV20-1 and TRBJ2-7; 8 bases match TRBD1. CDR3 length: 12 residues. Germline assignment: CDR1 DFQATT and CDR2 SNEGSKA (reference sequence). Trimming took 6 bases from V and 7 from J; bases not matched to a gene: 8. The CDR3 loop reads CSALPRGREQYF. CDR3 coding DNA: TGCAGTGCACTACCCAGGGGGCGTGAGCAGTACTTC.

This clonotype has only a few counts. The rearrangement uses TRBV12-3 or TRBV12-4 and TRBJ1-4, with D possibly TRBD1 on 6 matching bases. The CDR3 runs to 14 residues. V lost 6 bases, J lost 3 bases, and 11 bases lay in between. The CDR3 spells CASSPYRANEKLFF. CDR3 DNA sequence: TGTGCCAGCAGCCCATACAGGGCTAATGAAAAACTGTTTTTT.

This clonotype was observed at least ten times. The chain has TRBV15 and TRBJ1-1; D unclear. This CDR3 is 15 amino acids long. V lost 1 base and J 0 bases, leaving 9 bases between the germline ends. Germline V gives CDR1 LNHNV, CDR2 YYDKDF (reference sequence). The CDR3 region is CATSRVDGLNTEAFF. The CDR3 bases are TGTGCCACCAGCAGAGTCGACGGATTGAACACTGAAGCTTTCTTT.

This clonotype was recorded a few times. This sequence joins TRBV6-5 and TRBJ2-7; unclear D gene. The CDR3 extends over 16 amino acids. V was pared by 2 bases and J by 0 bases, with 14 bases between. Germline CDR1 reads MNHEY; CDR2 reads SVGAGI. The CDR3 protein is CASSYTEIGYSYEQYF. The CDR3 DNA reads TGTGCCAGCAGTTACACGGAAATCGGATACTCCTACGAGCAGTACTTC.

The chain has TRBV28 and TRBJ2-2; no firm D call. CDR1 and CDR2 from the germline V gene are MDHEN and SYDVKM. The V end was cut by 11 bases, the J end by 3 bases, with 7 bases between. The CDR3 has 11 amino acids. CDR3 coding DNA: TGTGCCTCATTTCACACCGGGGAGCTGTTTTTT. It translates to CASFHTGELFF.

This clonotype was picked up a small number of times. This chain uses TRBV6-1 with TRBJ2-5, with D maybe TRBD2 (7 bases). Germline V gene sequence: CDR1 MNHNS, CDR2 SASEGT. Trimming stripped 6 bases from V and 1 base from J, with 12 bases between. The CDR3 is made up of 14 amino acids. CDR3 sequence reads: CASREGGGQETQYF. CDR3 DNA sequence: TGTGCCAGCAGGGAGGGGGGGGGCCAAGAGACCCAGTACTTC.

The chain is built from TRBV11-2 and TRBJ1-2; D gene unclear. V lost 1 base and J 0 bases, leaving 18 bases between the germline ends. Germline loops: CDR1 SGHAT, CDR2 FQNNGV. The CDR3 extends over 18 amino acids. CDR3 in amino acids: CASSLVVGVGTSNYGYTF. In DNA, the CDR3 is TGTGCCAGCAGCTTAGTGGTCGGTGTTGGTACTTCTAACTATGGCTACACCTTC.

This clonotype was counted many times. The genes are TRBV10-2 and TRBJ1-1; D is ambiguous. Germline CDR1 is WSHSY and CDR2 is SAAADI. V lost 8 bases, J lost 7 bases, and 14 bases lay in between. The length of the CDR3 is 12 residues. The chain's CDR3 is CASHDPRGEAFF. The DNA of the CDR3 is TGCGCCAGCCACGACCCCAGAGGTGAAGCTTTCTTT.

This clonotype was picked up many times. The gene calls are TRBV25-1 and TRBJ1-5; 7 bases fit TRBD1. The J segment lost 0 bases and the V segment lost 2 bases, leaving 4 bases of the junction unmatched. The CDR3 covers 16 residues. The germline V gene encodes CDR1 MGHDK and CDR2 SYGVNS. CDR3 protein: CASSETDRDSNQPQHF. The DNA of the CDR3 is TGTGCCAGCAGTGAAACCGACAGGGATAGCAATCAGCCCCAGCATTTT.

This clonotype turned up a few times. The chain has TRBV5-1 and TRBJ1-6; D remains unclear. CDR1 is SGHRS, CDR2 YFSETQ, per germline. The CDR3 loop spans 16 amino acids. V was cut by 2 bases and J by 3 bases, with 12 bases left in between. CDR3 residues: CASSLFSTDYNSPLHF. Here the CDR3 DNA reads TGCGCCAGCAGCTTATTTTCGACGGACTATAATTCACCCCTCCACTTT.

The V gene is TRBV7-9, the J gene TRBJ2-5; D unresolved. CDR1 is SEHNR, CDR2 FQNEAQ, per germline (reference sequence). This CDR3 has 13 residues. Between the trimmed V and J ends, which lost 6 bases and 1 base, there was a span of 9 bases. The CDR3 region has the DNA TGTGCCAGCAGTTGGACCAGCCAAGAGACCCAGTACTTC. This sequence encodes CASSWTSQETQYF.

CDR3 in amino acids: CASRTKTRSPLHF. CDR3 sequence (DNA): TGTGCCAGCAGAACTAAGACCCGTTCACCCCTCCACTTT. This rearrangement joins TRBV6-1 to TRBJ1-6, with unresolved D. V lost 6 bases to trimming and J lost 9 bases, with 12 bases between them. CDR1 and CDR2 from the germline V gene are MNHNS and SASEGT. The CDR3 covers 13 residues.

The V and J genes are TRBV6-5 and TRBJ1-6, with D possibly being TRBD1 (5 bases). Germline lookup yields CDR1 MNHEY and CDR2 SVGAGI. V lost 5 bases, J lost 3 bases, and 14 bases lay in between. There are 16 residues in the CDR3. As DNA, the CDR3 is TGTGCCAGCAGTCTACCACTTACAGGCTATAATTCACCCCTCCACTTT. Translation: CASSLPLTGYNSPLHF.

The genes are TRBV5-1 and TRBJ1-2; a weak D match, TRBD1 (5 bases). The CDR3 loop spans 12 amino acids. Trimming removed 1 base at V and 7 bases at J, with 8 bases between. The germline gives CDR1 SGHRS, CDR2 YFSETQ. CDR3 protein: CASSLTGPGYTF. The CDR3 DNA reads TGCGCCAGCAGCTTGACAGGTCCTGGCTACACCTTC.

The chain recombines TRBV6-1 with TRBJ2-3, with a weak D call TRBD2 (5 bases). Deletions cut 6 bases from V and 4 bases from J, with 17 bases between. Germline V gene data show CDR1 as MNHNS and CDR2 as SASEGT. The CDR3 is 15 residues long. The CDR3 protein is CASRLTPDGADTQYF. CDR3 nucleotides: TGTGCCAGCAGGCTGACTCCGGACGGGGCAGATACGCAGTATTTT.

The sample holds a few counts of this clonotype. V gene TRBV5-1 combines with J gene TRBJ2-4; TRBD1 agrees at 12 bases. The CDR3 has 15 residues. After removal of 4 bases from V and 6 bases from J, the junction contained 5 bases not matched to a gene. Germline V gene data show CDR1 as SGHRS and CDR2 as YFSETQ. CDR3 coding DNA: TGCGCCAGCAGCCCTGGGACAGGGGGCCGAAACATTCAGTACTTC. This codes for CASSPGTGGRNIQYF.